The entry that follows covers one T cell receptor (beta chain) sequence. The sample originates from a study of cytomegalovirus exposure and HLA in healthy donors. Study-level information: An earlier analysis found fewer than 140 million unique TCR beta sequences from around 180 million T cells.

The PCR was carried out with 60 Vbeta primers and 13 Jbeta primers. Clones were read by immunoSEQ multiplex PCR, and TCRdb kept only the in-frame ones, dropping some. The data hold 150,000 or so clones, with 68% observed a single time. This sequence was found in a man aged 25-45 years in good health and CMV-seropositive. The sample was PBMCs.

The CDR3 DNA reads TGTGCCAGCTCACCACCGAGCACAGGGGGTAATTCACCCCTCCACTTT. It encodes CASSPPSTGGNSPLHF. The V gene is TRBV18, the J gene TRBJ1-6; 8 bases map to TRBD1. J gave up 6 bases and V 0 bases, and 4 bases lay outside the gene matches. This CDR3 is 16 amino acids long. Per germline, CDR1 KGHSH and CDR2 LQKENI.